This T cell receptor (beta chain) comes out of a study of siplizumab effects on memory and regulatory T cells. The assay looked at around 100,000 TCR templates in each sample. Sequencing was performed with immunoSEQ multiplex PCR; in TCRdb, only in-frame clones are kept and a portion is missing. The profile shows about 60,000 clones, 75% to 90% of them singletons. As for this clone: Its antigen is unidentified.

The trim removed 3 bases at V and 8 bases at J, leaving 14 bases unmatched. The CDR3 totals 16 residues. The germline V gene encodes CDR1 SGHKS and CDR2 YYEKEE (reference sequence). Study-level points and caveats: Reactions containing siplizumab showed mappable alloreactive CD4+ clones averaging around 70% Treg-derived, versus under 30% in controls. There appeared to be greater diversity in naive T cells than in memory cells, and naive T cells seemed major contributors to the alloresponse.

Sequenced sample: memory CD4+ T cells sorted from blood. J is TRBJ1-3 and V is TRBV5-5; 7 bases agree with TRBD1. The source is a human donor in good health. The CDR3 spells CASSSQRRDSRDTIYF. CDR3 bases: TGTGCCAGCAGCTCACAACGTAGGGACAGCCGAGACACCATATATTTT.